This record looks at one T cell receptor beta chain sequence and its context. V lost 0 bases to trimming and J lost 7 bases, with 15 bases between them. This CDR3 is built from 15 residues. Germline V CDR1 and CDR2: LNHNV, YYDKDF (reference sequence). The table came from immunoSEQ multiplex PCR; TCRdb's copy has only in-frame clones and leaves some out. Of about 77,000 clones listed, 75% to 90% are singletons. The data were taken from a study of blood T cell repertoires in COVID-19. Turning to the study itself: Italy, Spain and the United States were the sources of the convalescent and acute COVID-19 samples.

This sequence was found in a woman aged 70-85 years with acute or convalescent COVID-19. Sample: peripheral blood. This rearrangement joins TRBV15 to TRBJ1-2; no reliable D call. The CDR3 DNA is TGTGCCACCAGCAGAGATTCGGAGAGGGCAAGTGGCTACACCTTC. The encoded protein is CATSRDSERASGYTF.